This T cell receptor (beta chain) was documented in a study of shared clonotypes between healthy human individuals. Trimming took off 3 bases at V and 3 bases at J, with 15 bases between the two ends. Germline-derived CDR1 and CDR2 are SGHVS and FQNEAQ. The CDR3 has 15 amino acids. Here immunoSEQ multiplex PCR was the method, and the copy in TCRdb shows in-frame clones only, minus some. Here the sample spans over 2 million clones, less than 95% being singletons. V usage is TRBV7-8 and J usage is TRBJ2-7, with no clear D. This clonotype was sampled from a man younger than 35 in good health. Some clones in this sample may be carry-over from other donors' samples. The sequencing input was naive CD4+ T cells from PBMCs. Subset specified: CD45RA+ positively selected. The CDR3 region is CASSFVSRTNYEQYF. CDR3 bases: TGTGCCAGCAGCTTTGTATCCAGGACCAACTACGAGCAGTACTTC.